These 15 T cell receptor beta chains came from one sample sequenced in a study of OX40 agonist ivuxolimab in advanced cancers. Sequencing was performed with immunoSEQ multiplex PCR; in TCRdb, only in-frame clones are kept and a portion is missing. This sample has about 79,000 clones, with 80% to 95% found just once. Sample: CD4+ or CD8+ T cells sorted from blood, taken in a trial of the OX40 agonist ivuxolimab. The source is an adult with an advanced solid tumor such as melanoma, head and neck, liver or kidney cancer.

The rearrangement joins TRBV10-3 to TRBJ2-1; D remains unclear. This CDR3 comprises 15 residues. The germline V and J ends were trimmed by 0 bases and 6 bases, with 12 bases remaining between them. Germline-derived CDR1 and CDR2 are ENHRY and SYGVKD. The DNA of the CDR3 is TGTGCCATCAGTGAGTCGGAGTTGACCGGCAATGAGCAGTTCTTC. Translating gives CAISESELTGNEQFF.

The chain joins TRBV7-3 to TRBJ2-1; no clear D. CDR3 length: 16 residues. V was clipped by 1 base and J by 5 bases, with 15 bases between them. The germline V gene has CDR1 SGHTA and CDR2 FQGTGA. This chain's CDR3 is CASSLKGSVQNNEQFF. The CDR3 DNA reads TGTGCCAGCAGCTTAAAGGGATCGGTACAAAACAATGAGCAGTTCTTC.

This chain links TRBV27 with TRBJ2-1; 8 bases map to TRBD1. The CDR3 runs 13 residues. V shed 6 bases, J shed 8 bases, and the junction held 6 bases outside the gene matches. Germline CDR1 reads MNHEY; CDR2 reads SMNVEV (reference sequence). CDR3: CASRRTGMYEQFF. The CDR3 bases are TGTGCCAGCAGGCGGACAGGGATGTATGAGCAGTTCTTC.

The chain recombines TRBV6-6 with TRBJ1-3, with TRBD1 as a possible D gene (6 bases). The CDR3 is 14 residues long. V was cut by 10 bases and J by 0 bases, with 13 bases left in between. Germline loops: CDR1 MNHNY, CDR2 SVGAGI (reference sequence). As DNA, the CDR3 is TGTGCCACCTCGATACAGGGCTCTGGAAACACCATATATTTT. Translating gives CATSIQGSGNTIYF.

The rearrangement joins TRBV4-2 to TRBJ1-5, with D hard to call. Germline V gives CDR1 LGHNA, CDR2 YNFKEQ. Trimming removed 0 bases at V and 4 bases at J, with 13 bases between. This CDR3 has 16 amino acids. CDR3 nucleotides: TGTGCCAGCAGCCAAGAGGGAGGAAGCACTAATCAGCCCCAGCATTTT. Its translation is CASSQEGGSTNQPQHF.

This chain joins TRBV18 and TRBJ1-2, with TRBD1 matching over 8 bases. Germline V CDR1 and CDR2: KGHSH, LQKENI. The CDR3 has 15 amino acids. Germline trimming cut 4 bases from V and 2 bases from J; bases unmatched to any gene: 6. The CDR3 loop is CASSLRTGSNYGYTF. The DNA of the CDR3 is TGTGCCAGCTCACTTCGGACAGGGAGCAACTATGGCTACACCTTC.

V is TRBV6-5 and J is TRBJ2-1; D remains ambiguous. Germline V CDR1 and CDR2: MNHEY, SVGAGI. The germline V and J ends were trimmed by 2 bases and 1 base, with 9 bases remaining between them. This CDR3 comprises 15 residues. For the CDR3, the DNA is TGTGCCAGCAGTTACCGGCCCGGATCCTACAATGAGCAGTTCTTC. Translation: CASSYRPGSYNEQFF.

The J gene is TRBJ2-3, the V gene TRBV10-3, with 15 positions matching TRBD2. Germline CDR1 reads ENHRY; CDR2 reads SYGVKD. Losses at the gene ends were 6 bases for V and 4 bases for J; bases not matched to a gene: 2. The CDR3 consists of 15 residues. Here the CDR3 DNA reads TGTGCCATCAGGGGACTAGCGGGGGGCTCAGATACGCAGTATTTT. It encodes CAIRGLAGGSDTQYF.

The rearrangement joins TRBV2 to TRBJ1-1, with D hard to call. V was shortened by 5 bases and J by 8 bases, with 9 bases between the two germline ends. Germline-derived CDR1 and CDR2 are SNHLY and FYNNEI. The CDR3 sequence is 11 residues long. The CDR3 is CASSYGGEAFF. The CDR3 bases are TGTGCCAGCAGTTATGGAGGGGAAGCTTTCTTT.

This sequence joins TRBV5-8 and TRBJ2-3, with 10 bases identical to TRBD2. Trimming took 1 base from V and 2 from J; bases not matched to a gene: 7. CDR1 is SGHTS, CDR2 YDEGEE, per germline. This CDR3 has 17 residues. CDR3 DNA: TGTGCCAGCAGCTTGATTTCTAGCGGGGGACTCACAGATACGCAGTATTTT. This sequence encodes CASSLISSGGLTDTQYF.

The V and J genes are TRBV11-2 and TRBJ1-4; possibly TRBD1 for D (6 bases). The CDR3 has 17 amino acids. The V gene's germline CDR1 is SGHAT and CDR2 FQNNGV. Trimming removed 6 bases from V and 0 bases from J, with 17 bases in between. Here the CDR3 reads CASRSPGAKSTNEKLFF. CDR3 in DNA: TGTGCCAGCAGGTCGCCAGGGGCCAAATCAACTAATGAAAAACTGTTTTTT.

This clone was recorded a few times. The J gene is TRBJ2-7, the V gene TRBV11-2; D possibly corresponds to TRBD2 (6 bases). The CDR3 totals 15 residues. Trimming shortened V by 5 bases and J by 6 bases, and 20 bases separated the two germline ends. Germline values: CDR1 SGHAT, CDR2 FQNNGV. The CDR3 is CASSLDSGLGSEQYF. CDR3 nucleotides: TGTGCCAGCAGCCTCGACTCGGGACTGGGCTCCGAGCAGTACTTC.

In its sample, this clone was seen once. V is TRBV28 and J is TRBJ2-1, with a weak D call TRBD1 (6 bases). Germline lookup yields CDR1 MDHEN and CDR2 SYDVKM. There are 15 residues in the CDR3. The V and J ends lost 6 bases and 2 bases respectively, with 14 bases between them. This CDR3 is CASRRTAPTYNEQFF. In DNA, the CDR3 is TGTGCCAGCAGACGGACAGCCCCTACCTACAATGAGCAGTTCTTC.

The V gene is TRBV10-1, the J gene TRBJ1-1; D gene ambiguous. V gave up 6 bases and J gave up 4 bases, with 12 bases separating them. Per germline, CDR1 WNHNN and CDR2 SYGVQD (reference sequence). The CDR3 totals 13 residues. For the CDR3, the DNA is TGCGCCAGCAGAGGACGGGGAGGCACTGAAGCTTTCTTT. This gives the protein CASRGRGGTEAFF.

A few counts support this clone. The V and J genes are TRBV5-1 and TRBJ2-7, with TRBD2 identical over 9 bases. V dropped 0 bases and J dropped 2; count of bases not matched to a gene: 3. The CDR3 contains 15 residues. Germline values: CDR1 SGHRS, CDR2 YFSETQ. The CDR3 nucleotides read TGCGCCAGCAGCTTGGCCGAGCGGGGGGCCTACGAGCAGTACTTC. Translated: CASSLAERGAYEQYF.